The next 28 T cell receptor beta chains were all read from a single sample in a study of patients and donors after allogeneic stem cell transplantation. Via MiXCR, TCRdb re-called the RT-PCR reads, giving one row per CDR3 protein. This sample has roughly 250,000 distinct CDR3 sequences, with roughly 14% found just once. Sequenced input: blood, either unsorted or a sorted T cell fraction (not recorded which). These TCRs come from a human donor who was either an allogeneic HSCT recipient or a stem cell or donor lymphocyte infusion donor (not recorded which). It is not recorded whose cells these are; they may come from a transplant donor.

This sequence joins TRBV18 and TRBJ1-5; no clear D gene. CDR3 size: 15 residues. Germline values: CDR1 KGHSH, CDR2 LQKENI. The V end lost 4 bases, the J end lost 2 bases, and 12 bases lay between the germline ends. CDR3 sequence: CASSLQRQRNQPQHF. The DNA for the CDR3 is TGTGCCAGCTCACTACAGCGGCAACGCAATCAGCCCCAGCATTTT.

In this sample, this clonotype turned up once. This sequence joins TRBV4-1 and TRBJ2-5; the D gene is possibly TRBD1 (6 bases). Per the germline V gene, CDR1 is MGHRA and CDR2 is YSYEKL. Trimming stripped 2 bases from V and 1 base from J, with 11 bases between. The CDR3 is 15 amino acids. CDR3 sequence (DNA): TGCGCCAGCAGCCAAACCGACAGGATCCAAGAGACCCAGTACTTC. This codes for CASSQTDRIQETQYF.

In its sample, this clonotype was seen a few times. The rearrangement uses TRBV6-1 and TRBJ1-1; D is uncertain. Per germline, CDR1 MNHNS and CDR2 SASEGT. V was clipped by 8 bases and J by 6 bases, with 16 bases between them. The length of the CDR3 is 13 residues. The CDR3 loop reads CASGPNGFAEAFF. DNA for the CDR3: TGTGCCAGCGGGCCAAATGGGTTCGCTGAAGCTTTCTTT.

This clonotype was seen ten or more times. The chain has TRBV7-9 and TRBJ2-7; D is unresolved. Trimming took 5 bases from V and 7 from J, leaving 12 bases between them. There are 12 residues in the CDR3. Germline V gene lookup returns CDR1 SEHNR and CDR2 FQNEAQ (reference sequence). The CDR3 bases are TGTGCCAGCAGCCCATTCGCTAGGGAGCAGTACTTC. This encodes CASSPFAREQYF.

The table lists this clonotype with many counts. The chain joins TRBV5-6 to TRBJ2-5; no firm D call. The V and J ends lost 1 base and 1 base respectively, with 11 bases between them. The length of the CDR3 is 15 residues. CDR1 SGHDT and CDR2 YYEEEE come from the germline V gene. The CDR3 nucleotides read TGTGCCAGCAGCTTGCTTGGCAGATCCCAAGAGACCCAGTACTTC. Translated: CASSLLGRSQETQYF.

This clonotype was seen a handful of times. The rearrangement uses TRBV18 and TRBJ2-1; TRBD1 matches at 7 bases. From germline, CDR1 is KGHSH and CDR2 LQKENI. The CDR3 has 15 residues. Germline trimming cut 4 bases from V and 10 bases from J; bases unmatched to any gene: 13. The chain's CDR3 is CASSQGTGALGEQFF. The CDR3 nucleotides read TGTGCCAGCTCACAAGGCACAGGGGCCCTTGGGGAGCAGTTCTTC.

In its sample, this clonotype was seen a few times. The rearrangement links TRBV20-1 to TRBJ1-2; maybe TRBD1 (5 bases). CDR1 is DFQATT, CDR2 SNEGSKA, per germline (reference sequence). The CDR3 spans 13 residues. The V end was cut by 6 bases, the J end by 4 bases, with 15 bases between. The CDR3 loop is CSADQGLGYGYTF. The CDR3 coding sequence is TGCAGTGCGGACCAGGGTCTCGGCTATGGCTACACCTTC.

The chain joins TRBV14 to TRBJ2-2; D unresolved. Trimming cost V 6 bases and J 0 bases, with 8 bases left between them. CDR1 SGHDN and CDR2 FVKESK come from the germline V gene. The CDR3 loop spans 14 amino acids. This chain's CDR3 is CASRQYANTGELFF. The CDR3 DNA reads as TGTGCCAGCAGGCAATACGCGAACACCGGGGAGCTGTTTTTT.

The chain is built from TRBV7-9 and TRBJ1-1; 11 nucleotides align to TRBD1. CDR3 length equals 16 residues. J was trimmed by 6 bases and V by 5 bases; bases with no gene match: 11. The V gene's germline CDR1 is SEHNR and CDR2 FQNEAQ (reference sequence). The chain's CDR3 is CASSTGTGTGGSEAFF. CDR3 nucleotide sequence: TGTGCCAGCAGCACCGGAACCGGGACAGGGGGATCTGAAGCTTTCTTT. The whole variable domain, remainder taken from reference TRBV7-9 and TRBJ1-1, is DTGVSQNPRHKITKRGQNVTFRCDPISEHNRLYWYRQTLGQGPEFLTYFQNEAQLEKSRLLSDRFSAERPKGSFSTLEIQRTEQGDSAMYLCASSTGTGTGGSEAFFGQGTRLTVV.

The rearrangement joins TRBV5-1 to TRBJ2-1; 10 bases agree with TRBD1. Germline V lookup: CDR1 SGHRS, CDR2 YFSETQ. The CDR3 contains 14 residues. V lost 4 bases to trimming and J lost 8 bases; unmatched junction nucleotides: 6. The CDR3 spells CASSTDRGSDEQFF. The CDR3 DNA sequence: TGCGCCAGCAGCACGGACAGGGGGAGCGATGAGCAGTTCTTC.

This clonotype showed up many times. The J gene is TRBJ2-7, the V gene TRBV27; D is tentatively TRBD1 or TRBD2 (5 bases each). CDR3 length: 14 amino acids. CDR1 and CDR2 (germline): MNHEY, SMNVEV (reference sequence). The V end lost 2 bases, the J end lost 3 bases, and 11 bases lay between the germline ends. As DNA, the CDR3 is TGTGCCAGCAGTTTACGGGACGGCTACTACGAGCAGTACTTC. Protein product: CASSLRDGYYEQYF.

This clonotype was detected ten times or more. The chain carries TRBV28 and TRBJ1-1; the D gene is possibly TRBD1 (5 bases). Trimming shortened V by 6 bases and J by 1 base, and 12 bases separated the two germline ends. The CDR3 spans 14 residues. Germline V gives CDR1 MDHEN, CDR2 SYDVKM. CDR3 region: CASSPGGWNTEAFF. The CDR3, as DNA: TGTGCCAGCAGCCCCGGGGGATGGAACACTGAAGCTTTCTTT. The complete variable domain, with remaining parts taken from reference TRBV28 and TRBJ1-1, reads DVKVTQSSRYLVKRTGEKVFLECVQDMDHENMFWYRQDPGLGLRLIYFSYDVKMKEKGDIPEGYSVSREKKERFSLILESASTNQTSMYLCASSPGGWNTEAFFGQGTRLTVV.

CDR3 bases: TGCGCCAGCAGCCCAACAGGGGTGAACACCGGGGAGCTGTTTTTT. It codes for CASSPTGVNTGELFF. The chain carries TRBV5-1 and TRBJ2-2, with 7 bases aligning to TRBD1. The V gene end was trimmed by 4 bases and the J gene end by 1 base; junction bases not matched to a gene: 4. From germline, CDR1 is SGHRS and CDR2 YFSETQ. The CDR3 runs to 15 residues. Full variable domain (remainder filled in from reference TRBV5-1 and TRBJ2-2): KAGVTQTPRYLIKTRGQQVTLSCSPISGHRSVSWYQQTPGQGLQFLFEYFSETQRNKGNFPGRFSGRQFSNSRSEMNVSTLELGDSALYLCASSPTGVNTGELFFGEGSRLTVL.

Many counts were recorded for this clonotype. The rearrangement uses TRBV5-1 and TRBJ1-3, with 7 nucleotides matching TRBD1. Germline CDR1 SGHRS, CDR2 YFSETQ. This CDR3 is 16 amino acids long. J gave up 2 bases and V 4 bases, and 9 bases lay outside the gene matches. Here the CDR3 DNA reads TGCGCCAGCAGCCCTGACCCCGGGACAGCTGGAAACACCATATATTTT. This translates into CASSPDPGTAGNTIYF. Variable domain in full (rest from reference TRBV5-1 and TRBJ1-3): KAGVTQTPRYLIKTRGQQVTLSCSPISGHRSVSWYQQTPGQGLQFLFEYFSETQRNKGNFPGRFSGRQFSNSRSEMNVSTLELGDSALYLCASSPDPGTAGNTIYFGEGSWLTVV.

The chain has TRBV7-3 and TRBJ2-2, with TRBD1 identical over 7 bases. J gave up 1 base and V 4 bases, and 0 bases lay outside the gene matches. The germline CDR1 and CDR2 sequences are SGHTA and FQGTGA. The CDR3 is 14 residues long. The CDR3 DNA reads as TGTGCCAGCAGCTGGGACAGGAACACCGGGGAGCTGTTTTTT. It is translated as CASSWDRNTGELFF.

The chain's CDR3 is CSARSRSSYNEQFF. CDR3 DNA: TGCAGTGCTAGATCTCGGAGCTCCTACAATGAGCAGTTCTTC. The chain couples TRBV20-1 to TRBJ2-1, with D unclear. The CDR3 totals 14 residues. From germline, CDR1 is DFQATT and CDR2 SNEGSKA (reference sequence). V was shortened by 2 bases and J by 0 bases, with 8 bases between the two germline ends.

The chain has TRBV20-1 and TRBJ2-3; possible D gene TRBD2, 7 bases. CDR3 length: 14 residues. Trimming removed 6 bases from V and 2 bases from J, with 15 bases in between. Germline lookup yields CDR1 DFQATT and CDR2 SNEGSKA (reference sequence). The CDR3 nucleotides are TGCAGTGCCCAGGGGACTACTGTCACAGATACGCAGTATTTT. Its protein is CSAQGTTVTDTQYF.

The rearrangement uses TRBV6-4 and TRBJ1-6; 7 bases line up with TRBD1. Germline CDR1 MRHNA, CDR2 SNTAGT. The CDR3 totals 14 residues. The J segment lost 10 bases and the V segment lost 4 bases, leaving 7 bases of the junction unmatched. Here the CDR3 reads CASSATQGDSPLHF. Written as DNA, the CDR3 is TGTGCCAGCAGTGCTACGCAGGGGGACTCACCCCTCCACTTT.

This clonotype came up a few times. The rearrangement uses TRBV6-1 and TRBJ2-5, with 9 bases lining up with TRBD1. The CDR3 spans 15 residues. Trimming removed 9 bases from V and 2 bases from J; junction bases left unmatched: 10. Germline V gives CDR1 MNHNS, CDR2 SASEGT. In nucleotides, the CDR3 is TGTGCCAGTACGGAAAACAGGGGGCATCAAGAGACCCAGTACTTC. Encoded protein: CASTENRGHQETQYF.

This chain links TRBV3-1 with TRBJ2-3; possible D gene TRBD2, 6 bases. The V end lost 0 bases, the J end lost 4 bases, and 17 bases lay between the germline ends. From germline, CDR1 is LGHDT and CDR2 YNNKEL (reference sequence). The CDR3 extends over 17 amino acids. In DNA, the CDR3 is TGTGCCAGCAGCCAAGATCCGACTAGTCCCGTCGCAGATACGCAGTATTTT. Amino acids: CASSQDPTSPVADTQYF.

The V call is TRBV19, the J call TRBJ1-1; D is unclear. The CDR3 sequence is 13 residues long. Germline V gene sequence: CDR1 LNHDA, CDR2 SQIVND (reference sequence). Trimming pared 0 bases from V and 11 bases from J, leaving 13 bases between. The CDR3 nucleotides are TGTGCCAGTAGTATAGATCGAAGCGTCTGGGCTTTCTTT. Protein sequence: CASSIDRSVWAFF.

This clonotype was recorded a few times. The CDR3 sequence is CASSLFQGSTEAFF. CDR3 DNA sequence: TGTGCCAGCAGTTTATTTCAGGGGTCCACTGAAGCTTTCTTT. This chain links TRBV27 with TRBJ1-1; weak D call: TRBD1 (6 bases). The CDR3 is made up of 14 amino acids. CDR1 is MNHEY, CDR2 SMNVEV, per germline (reference sequence). Trimming took off 1 base at V and 4 bases at J, with 10 bases between the two ends.

In its sample, this clonotype was seen a few times. V is TRBV5-1 and J is TRBJ2-7; possibly TRBD1 or TRBD2 for D (6 bases each). CDR3 length: 16 residues. The V end lost 3 bases, the J end lost 3 bases, and 19 bases lay between the germline ends. The V gene's germline CDR1 is SGHRS and CDR2 YFSETQ. CDR3 loop: CASSSLVRGENYEQYF. The CDR3 coding sequence is TGCGCCAGCAGCTCGCTTGTGAGGGGGGAGAACTACGAGCAGTACTTC.

The table lists this clonotype with many counts. The chain has TRBV29-1 and TRBJ1-2; TRBD1 matches 7 bases. Trimming removed 7 bases from V and 10 bases from J; junction bases left unmatched: 12. The CDR3 loop spans 12 amino acids. Germline V gene sequence: CDR1 SQVTM, CDR2 ANQGSEA. This CDR3 is CSAHRGGQSYTF. DNA for the CDR3: TGCAGCGCCCACAGGGGCGGACAATCCTACACCTTC.

This clonotype was seen repeatedly, ten times or more. This chain uses TRBV29-1 with TRBJ1-2; D gene uncertain. The length of the CDR3 is 12 residues. Trimming stripped 4 bases from V and 2 bases from J, with 8 bases between. Germline CDR1 reads SQVTM; CDR2 reads ANQGSEA. CDR3: CSVGSVNYGYTF. DNA of the CDR3: TGCAGCGTTGGATCGGTCAACTATGGCTACACCTTC.

In this sample, this clonotype turned up a few times. The chain recombines TRBV11-2 with TRBJ2-2; 13 bases fit TRBD2. Germline V gene lookup returns CDR1 SGHAT and CDR2 FQNNGV. J gave up 4 bases and V 2 bases, and 10 bases lay outside the gene matches. The CDR3 totals 19 residues. The DNA of the CDR3 is TGTGCCAGCAGCTTACCAGGGACTAGCGGGGCCCGGGGCACCGGGGAGCTGTTTTTT. It codes for CASSLPGTSGARGTGELFF.

The V gene is TRBV12-3 or TRBV12-4, the J gene TRBJ1-5; D not resolved. This CDR3 region has 14 residues. V lost 2 bases, J lost 2 bases, and 7 bases lay in between. The CDR3 sequence: CASSLNGRNQPQHF. DNA of the CDR3: TGTGCCAGCAGTTTAAACGGACGCAATCAGCCCCAGCATTTT.

This clonotype was observed at least ten times. The chain recombines TRBV6-1 with TRBJ2-2; 10 bases align to TRBD2. This CDR3 has 15 residues. J gave up 7 bases and V 6 bases, and 8 bases lay outside the gene matches. Germline CDR1 reads MNHNS; CDR2 reads SASEGT. This CDR3 is CASSLAGVSSGELFF. For the CDR3, the DNA is TGTGCCAGCAGCCTAGCGGGAGTTTCTAGCGGGGAGCTGTTTTTT.